Sequencing of this T cell receptor beta chain was carried out in a study of tumor-infiltrating lymphocytes in primary liver carcinoma. The source material, roughly 18-30 mg of unsorted bulk tissue, was used to co-extract RNA and DNA. Concerning this clonotype itself: As yet, its antigen is unknown. One junction end disagrees with the germline gene, perhaps due to a read error.

Findings and caveats of the study: Detection in all five tumor regions applied to only about 7-24% of top clones.

The researchers produced TCR beta cDNA from around 0.5 ug total RNA with a constant-region primer. Libraries covering TCR beta were generated through three nested multiplex PCR rounds (using a slightly modified ARM-PCR). TCRdb reprocessed the multiplex PCR reads via MiXCR and lists one record per CDR3 protein. Of about 48,000 distinct CDR3 sequences listed, about 80% are singletons. The origin of this receptor is a middle-aged man with primary liver carcinoma and hepatitis B virus infection. The sequencing input was liver tumor tissue from sampling region 3. Subset: tumor region T3, left-lateral pole.

The CDR3 protein is CVSCFRLAGDFNEQFF. The CDR3 DNA sequence: TGTGTCAGCTGCTTTCGACTGGCGGGAGATTTCAATGAGCAGTTCTTC. This sequence joins TRBV11-2 and TRBJ2-1; the match to TRBD2 covers 7 bases. Germline CDR1 and CDR2: SGHAT and FQNNGV. This CDR3 has 16 amino acids.